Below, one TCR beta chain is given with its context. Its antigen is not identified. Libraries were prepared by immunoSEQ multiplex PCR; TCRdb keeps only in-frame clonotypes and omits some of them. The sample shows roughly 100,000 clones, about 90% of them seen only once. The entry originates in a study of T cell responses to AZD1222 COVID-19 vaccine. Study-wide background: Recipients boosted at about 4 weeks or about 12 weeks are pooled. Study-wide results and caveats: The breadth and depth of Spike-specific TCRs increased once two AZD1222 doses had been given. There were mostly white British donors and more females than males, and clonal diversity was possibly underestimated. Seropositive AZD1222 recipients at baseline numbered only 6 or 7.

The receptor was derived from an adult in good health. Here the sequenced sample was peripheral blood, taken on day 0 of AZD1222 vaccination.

In DNA form, the CDR3 reads TGTGCCATCAGTGAGGGGGGTCGCACTGAAGCTTTCTTT. Protein: CAISEGGRTEAFF. The V call is TRBV10-3, the J call TRBJ1-1, with D possibly TRBD1 on 5 matching bases. The CDR3 has 13 residues. Trimming removed 2 bases at V and 4 bases at J, with 8 bases between. CDR1 is ENHRY, CDR2 SYGVKD, per germline.